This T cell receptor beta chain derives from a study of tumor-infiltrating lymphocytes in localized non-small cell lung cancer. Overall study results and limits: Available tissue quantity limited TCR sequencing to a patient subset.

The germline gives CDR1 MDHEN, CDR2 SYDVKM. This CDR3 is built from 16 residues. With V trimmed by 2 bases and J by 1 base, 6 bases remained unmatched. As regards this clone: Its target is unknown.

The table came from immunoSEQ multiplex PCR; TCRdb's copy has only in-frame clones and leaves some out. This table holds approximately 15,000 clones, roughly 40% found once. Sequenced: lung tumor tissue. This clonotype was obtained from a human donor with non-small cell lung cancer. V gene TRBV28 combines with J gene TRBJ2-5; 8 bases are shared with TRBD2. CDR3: CASSLEPTSGQETQYF. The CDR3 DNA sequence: TGTGCCAGCAGTTTAGAACCCACTAGCGGCCAAGAGACCCAGTACTTC.